Below, one T cell receptor beta chain is given with its context. Its specificity is unknown. The data belong to a study of T cells after yellow fever vaccination. Study details: Researchers used SMART-Seq v4 Ultra Low Input to prepare fractions that had low cell numbers. Study conclusions and caveats: Clonotypes shared by both compartments, CD4 and CD8, made up a small share.

Making TCR cDNA involved 5'RACE template switching, which added UMIs and a universal primer site. TCRdb called the 5' RACE reads again in MiXCR, with one record for every CDR3 protein. Of 400,000 or so distinct CDR3 sequences in the sample, about 6% were seen once. CDR3 length: 13 residues. Germline CDR1 MNHEY, CDR2 SMNVEV (reference sequence). Trimming cost V 7 bases and J 1 base, with 9 bases left between them. This specimen consisted of PBMCs, obtained 5 days after the yellow fever booster vaccination. This chain connects TRBV27 to TRBJ2-3; tentatively, D is TRBD2 (6 bases). The clonotype originates from a man aged 30-40 years who received the YFV17D yellow fever vaccine. The CDR3: CASTSSGTDTQYF. CDR3 in DNA: TGTGCCAGCACCTCTAGCGGCACAGATACGCAGTATTTT.